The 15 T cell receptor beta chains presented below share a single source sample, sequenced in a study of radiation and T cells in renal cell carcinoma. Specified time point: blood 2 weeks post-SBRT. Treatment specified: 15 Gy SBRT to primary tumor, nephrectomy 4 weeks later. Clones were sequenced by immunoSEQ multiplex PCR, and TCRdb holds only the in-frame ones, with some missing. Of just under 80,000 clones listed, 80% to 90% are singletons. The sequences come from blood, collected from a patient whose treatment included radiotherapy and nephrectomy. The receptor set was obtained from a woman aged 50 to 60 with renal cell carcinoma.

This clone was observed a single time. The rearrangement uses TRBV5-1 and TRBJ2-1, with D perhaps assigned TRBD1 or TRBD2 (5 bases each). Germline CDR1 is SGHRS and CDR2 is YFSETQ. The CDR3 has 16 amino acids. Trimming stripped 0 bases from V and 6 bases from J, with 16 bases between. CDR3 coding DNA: TGCGCCAGCAGCTTGGTTGGGACGCCGCCTGGCAATGAGCAGTTCTTC. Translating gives CASSLVGTPPGNEQFF.

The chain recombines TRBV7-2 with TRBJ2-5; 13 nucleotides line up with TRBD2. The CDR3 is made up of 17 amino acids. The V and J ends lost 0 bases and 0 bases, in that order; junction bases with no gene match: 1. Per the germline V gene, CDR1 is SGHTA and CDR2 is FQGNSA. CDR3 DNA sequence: TGTGCCAGCAGCTTAGCGGGACTAGCGGGAAACCAAGAGACCCAGTACTTC. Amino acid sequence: CASSLAGLAGNQETQYF.

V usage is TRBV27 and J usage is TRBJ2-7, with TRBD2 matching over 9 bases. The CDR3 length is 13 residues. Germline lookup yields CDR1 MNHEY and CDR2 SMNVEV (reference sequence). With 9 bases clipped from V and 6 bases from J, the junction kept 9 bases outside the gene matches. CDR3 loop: CASSSGLASEQYF. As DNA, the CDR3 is TGTGCCAGTTCATCGGGACTAGCCAGCGAGCAGTACTTC.

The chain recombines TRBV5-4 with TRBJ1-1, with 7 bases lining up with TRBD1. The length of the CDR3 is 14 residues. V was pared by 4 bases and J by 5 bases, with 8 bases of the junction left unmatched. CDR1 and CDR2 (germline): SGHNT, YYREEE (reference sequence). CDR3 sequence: CASSLRQGDTEAFF. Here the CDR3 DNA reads TGTGCCAGCAGCCTTAGACAGGGAGATACTGAAGCTTTCTTT.

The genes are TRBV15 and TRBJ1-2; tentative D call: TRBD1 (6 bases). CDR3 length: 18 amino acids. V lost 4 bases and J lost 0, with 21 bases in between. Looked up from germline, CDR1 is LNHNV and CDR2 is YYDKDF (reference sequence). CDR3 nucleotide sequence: TGTGCCACCAGCAACCTTGGACAGAGAGTTTCAGCTAACTATGGCTACACCTTC. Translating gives CATSNLGQRVSANYGYTF.

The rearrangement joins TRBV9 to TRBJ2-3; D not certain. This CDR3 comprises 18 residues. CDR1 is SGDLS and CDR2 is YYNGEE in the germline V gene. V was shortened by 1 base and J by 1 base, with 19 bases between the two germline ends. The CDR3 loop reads CASSVTPLWQRGTDTQYF. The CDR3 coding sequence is TGTGCCAGCAGCGTAACCCCTTTATGGCAGCGTGGCACAGATACGCAGTATTTT.

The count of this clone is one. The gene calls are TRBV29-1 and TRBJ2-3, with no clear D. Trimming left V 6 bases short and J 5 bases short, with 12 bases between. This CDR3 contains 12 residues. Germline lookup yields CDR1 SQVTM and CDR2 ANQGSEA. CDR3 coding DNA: TGCAGCGTCAGCCTCCCCGGAGATACGCAGTATTTT. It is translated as CSVSLPGDTQYF.

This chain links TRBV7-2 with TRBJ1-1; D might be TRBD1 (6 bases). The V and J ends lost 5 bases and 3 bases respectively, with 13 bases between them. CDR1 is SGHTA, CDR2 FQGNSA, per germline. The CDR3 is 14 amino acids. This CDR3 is CASSRPGGDTEAFF. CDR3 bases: TGTGCCAGCAGCCGCCCGGGGGGCGACACTGAAGCTTTCTTT. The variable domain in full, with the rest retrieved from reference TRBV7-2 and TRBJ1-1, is GAGVSQSPSNKVTEKGKDVELRCDPISGHTALYWYRQSLGQGLEFLIYFQGNSAPDKSGLPSDRFSAERTGGSVSTLTIQRTQQEDSAVYLCASSRPGGDTEAFFGQGTRLTVV.

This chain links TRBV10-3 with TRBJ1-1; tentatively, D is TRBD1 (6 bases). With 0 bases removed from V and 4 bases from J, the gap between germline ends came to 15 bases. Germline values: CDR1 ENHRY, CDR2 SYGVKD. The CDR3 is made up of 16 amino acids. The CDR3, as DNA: TGTGCCATCAGTGAGTCGCAGTATACAGGGTCCACTGAAGCTTTCTTT. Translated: CAISESQYTGSTEAFF.

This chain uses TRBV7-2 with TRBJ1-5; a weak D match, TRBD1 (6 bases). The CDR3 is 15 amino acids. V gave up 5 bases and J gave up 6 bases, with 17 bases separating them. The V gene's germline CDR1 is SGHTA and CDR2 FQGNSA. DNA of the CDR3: TGTGCCAGCAGCCCCACGGGGGGGGGCAGTCAGCCCCAGCATTTT. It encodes CASSPTGGGSQPQHF.

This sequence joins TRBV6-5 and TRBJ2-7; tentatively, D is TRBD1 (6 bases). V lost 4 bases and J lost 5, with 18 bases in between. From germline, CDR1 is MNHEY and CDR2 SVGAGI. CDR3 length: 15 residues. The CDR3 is CASSSIRRGSDEQYF. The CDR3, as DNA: TGTGCCAGCAGTTCCATCCGTAGGGGGAGTGACGAGCAGTACTTC.

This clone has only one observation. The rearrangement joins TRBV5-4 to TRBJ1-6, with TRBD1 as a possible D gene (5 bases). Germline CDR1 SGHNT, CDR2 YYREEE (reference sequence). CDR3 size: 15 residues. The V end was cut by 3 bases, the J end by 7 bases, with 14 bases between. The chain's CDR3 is CASSSGPGWNSPLHF. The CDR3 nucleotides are TGTGCCAGCAGCTCAGGGCCTGGATGGAATTCACCCCTCCACTTT.

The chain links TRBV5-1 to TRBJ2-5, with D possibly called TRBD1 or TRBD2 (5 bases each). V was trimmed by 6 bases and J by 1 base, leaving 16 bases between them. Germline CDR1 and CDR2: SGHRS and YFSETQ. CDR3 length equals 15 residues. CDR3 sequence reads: CASTLRGEAQETQYF. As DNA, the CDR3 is TGCGCCAGCACGCTGAGGGGCGAGGCCCAAGAGACCCAGTACTTC.

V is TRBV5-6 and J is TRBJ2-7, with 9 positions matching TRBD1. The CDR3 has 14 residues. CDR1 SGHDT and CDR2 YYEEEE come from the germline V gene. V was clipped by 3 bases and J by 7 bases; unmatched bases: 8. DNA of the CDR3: TGTGCCAGCAGCTCGGGACAGGGTCTCTATGAGCAGTACTTC. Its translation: CASSSGQGLYEQYF.

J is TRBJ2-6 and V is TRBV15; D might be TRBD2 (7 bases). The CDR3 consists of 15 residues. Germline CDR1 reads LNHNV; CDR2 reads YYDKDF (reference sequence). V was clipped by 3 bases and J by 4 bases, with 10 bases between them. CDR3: CATSRRGLGANVLTF. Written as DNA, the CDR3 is TGTGCCACCAGCAGGCGGGGGCTAGGGGCCAACGTCCTGACTTTC.